These 13 T cell receptor beta chains were all obtained from the same sample, sequenced in a study of T cells after yellow fever vaccination. Each CDR3 protein gets one entry after TCRdb re-called the 5' RACE reads with MiXCR. The table has around 600,000 distinct CDR3 sequences, around an eighth seen once. The sample was PBMCs, taken on the day of the yellow fever booster vaccination. These receptor sequences come from a man younger than 45 who received the YFV17D yellow fever vaccine.

The chain links TRBV7-2 to TRBJ2-1, with TRBD1 matching 8 bases. Germline values: CDR1 SGHTA, CDR2 FQGNSA. The CDR3 runs 14 residues. Trimming cost V 7 bases and J 4 bases; bases outside gene matches: 6. The DNA for the CDR3 is TGTGCCAGCATGGACAGGGCACCTTACAATGAGCAGTTCTTC. This encodes CASMDRAPYNEQFF.

In its sample, this clonotype was seen many times. V is TRBV7-2 and J is TRBJ1-3; 8 bases are a match to TRBD1. The V gene end was trimmed by 4 bases and the J gene end by 0 bases; junction bases not matched to a gene: 8. CDR3 length: 17 residues. Germline V CDR1 and CDR2: SGHTA, FQGNSA. In DNA, the CDR3 is TGTGCCAGCAGCTCGAGGACAGGGACGAGCTCTGGAAACACCATATATTTT. Encoded protein: CASSSRTGTSSGNTIYF.

This clonotype was seen many times. J is TRBJ2-3 and V is TRBV5-1; maybe TRBD2 (6 bases). Germline CDR1 and CDR2: SGHRS and YFSETQ. V lost 5 bases and J 3 bases, leaving 19 bases between the germline ends. The length of the CDR3 is 16 residues. Here the CDR3 reads CASRTSSLGGTDTQYF. The CDR3 DNA is TGCGCCAGCAGAACTAGCTCCTTAGGAGGAACAGATACGCAGTATTTT. Combining the CDR3 with reference TRBV5-1 and TRBJ2-3 gives the whole variable domain KAGVTQTPRYLIKTRGQQVTLSCSPISGHRSVSWYQQTPGQGLQFLFEYFSETQRNKGNFPGRFSGRQFSNSRSEMNVSTLELGDSALYLCASRTSSLGGTDTQYFGPGTRLTVL.

The V and J genes are TRBV10-3 and TRBJ2-1; 7 bases map to TRBD2. CDR3 length: 13 amino acids. Looked up from germline, CDR1 is ENHRY and CDR2 is SYGVKD. V was pared by 4 bases and J by 10 bases, with 7 bases of the junction left unmatched. The CDR3 region is CAISVTPGREQFF. The DNA of the CDR3 is TGTGCCATCAGTGTGACCCCCGGGAGGGAGCAGTTCTTC.

This clonotype was detected a few times. The V and J genes are TRBV9 and TRBJ2-3, with D perhaps given as TRBD1 or TRBD2 (5 bases each). CDR3 length: 16 residues. Germline V CDR1 and CDR2: SGDLS, YYNGEE. V was clipped by 4 bases and J by 2 bases, with 17 bases between them. The CDR3 sequence: CASSPRGGLLTDTQYF. The CDR3 DNA is TGTGCCAGCAGCCCCCGGGGCGGTCTCCTCACAGATACGCAGTATTTT.

This clonotype was detected a few times. J is TRBJ1-1 and V is TRBV29-1; no definite D call. The germline V gene has CDR1 SQVTM and CDR2 ANQGSEA. Trimming took off 4 bases at V and 0 bases at J, with 9 bases between the two ends. The CDR3 loop spans 13 amino acids. The CDR3 spells CSVVQRLNTEAFF. The CDR3 nucleotides read TGCAGCGTTGTGCAGCGGCTGAACACTGAAGCTTTCTTT.

This clonotype has at least ten counts. The V and J genes are TRBV24-1 and TRBJ2-3; no firm D call. The germline V gene encodes CDR1 KGHDR and CDR2 SFDVKD. The CDR3 runs 11 residues. V gave up 10 bases and J gave up 5 bases, with 9 bases separating them. CDR3 sequence (DNA): TGTGCCACTTCCCTTGGAGATACGCAGTATTTT. Translation: CATSLGDTQYF.

Many counts were recorded for this clonotype. The chain recombines TRBV5-1 with TRBJ2-7, with 10 bases identical to TRBD2. V was pared by 0 bases and J by 5 bases, with 17 bases of the junction left unmatched. The CDR3 length is 19 residues. Per the germline V gene, CDR1 is SGHRS and CDR2 is YFSETQ. The DNA of the CDR3 is TGCGCCAGCAGCTTGGCAAGACTAGCGGGCGAACCTACAACCCACGAGCAGTACTTC. Protein product: CASSLARLAGEPTTHEQYF.

This chain joins TRBV5-4 and TRBJ1-1; D gene ambiguous. Germline V gene data show CDR1 as SGHNT and CDR2 as YYREEE (reference sequence). V was trimmed by 4 bases and J by 1 base, leaving 14 bases between them. The CDR3 has 15 residues. The CDR3 DNA follows: TGTGCCAGCAGCCAGTGGGCCCTTGGGAACACTGAAGCTTTCTTT. Translating gives CASSQWALGNTEAFF.

The table lists this clonotype with many counts. V usage is TRBV7-9 and J usage is TRBJ2-7; tentative D call: TRBD2 (6 bases). This CDR3 spans 12 amino acids. The V gene's germline CDR1 is SEHNR and CDR2 FQNEAQ (reference sequence). Trimming removed 2 bases at V and 7 bases at J, with 9 bases between. CDR3 sequence (DNA): TGTGCCAGCAGCTTACTCGGGGGTGAGCAGTACTTC. It specifies CASSLLGGEQYF.

In its sample, this clonotype was seen a few times. This rearrangement joins TRBV20-1 to TRBJ1-2; possible D gene TRBD1, 5 bases. Germline CDR1 DFQATT, CDR2 SNEGSKA (reference sequence). CDR3 length equals 13 residues. V was pared by 0 bases and J by 4 bases, with 9 bases between. Written as DNA, the CDR3 is TGCAGTGCTAGAGATCGGGGGAGCTATGGCTACACCTTC. It is translated as CSARDRGSYGYTF.

V and J are TRBV7-8 and TRBJ1-2; the D is unclear. The CDR3 totals 17 residues. Per the germline V gene, CDR1 is SGHVS and CDR2 is FQNEAQ. The ends were cut back, 1 base at V and 5 bases at J, with 20 bases in the middle. The CDR3 nucleotides are TGTGCCAGCAGCTTAGATAGGATCAGGACCCAAGGATATGGCTACACCTTC. Protein sequence: CASSLDRIRTQGYGYTF.

At least ten counts were recorded for this clonotype. The rearrangement links TRBV20-1 to TRBJ2-5, with TRBD2 as a possible D gene (6 bases). This CDR3 comprises 15 residues. The V and J ends lost 6 bases and 1 base respectively, with 18 bases between them. Germline V lookup: CDR1 DFQATT, CDR2 SNEGSKA (reference sequence). The CDR3 loop is CSAYFGGGPQETQYF. For the CDR3, the DNA is TGCAGTGCGTACTTCGGGGGAGGCCCCCAAGAGACCCAGTACTTC.